These 14 T cell receptor beta chains were all obtained from the same sample, sequenced in a study of identifying expanded T cells in peripheral blood. Produced via immunoSEQ multiplex PCR; TCRdb's table is partial and in-frame only. The sample shows approximately 120,000 clones, around 84% of them seen only once. The specimen was blood. Receptors were obtained from a person aged 18-70 years in good health.

This clone was seen many times. The V gene is TRBV11-3, the J gene TRBJ1-3; possible D gene TRBD1, 5 bases. V was shortened by 5 bases and J by 4 bases, with 18 bases between the two germline ends. The CDR3 has 16 residues. The germline V gene encodes CDR1 SGHNT and CDR2 YENEEA. CDR3 sequence reads: CASSQGGTGSGNTIYF. CDR3 DNA: TGTGCCAGCAGCCAAGGAGGGACGGGATCCGGAAACACCATATATTTT.

The chain employs TRBV27 and TRBJ1-2, with TRBD1 matching 8 bases. Germline V lookup: CDR1 MNHEY, CDR2 SMNVEV (reference sequence). Losses at the gene ends were 4 bases for V and 7 bases for J; bases not matched to a gene: 8. The CDR3 is 14 residues long. The CDR3, as DNA: TGTGCCAGCAGTTACCACAGGGGGACGGGTGGCTACACCTTC. It translates to CASSYHRGTGGYTF.

The chain joins TRBV5-1 to TRBJ2-7, with a possible D match to TRBD2 (5 bases). CDR1 is SGHRS, CDR2 YFSETQ, per germline. The V end was cut by 4 bases, the J end by 4 bases, with 30 bases between. This CDR3 has 19 amino acids. The CDR3 DNA reads TGCGCCAGCAGCCCGGATATGTTCGATGCCGGGGAGAGGGTATACGAGCAGTACTTC. Translation gives CASSPDMFDAGERVYEQYF. The full variable domain, its missing parts supplied by reference TRBV5-1 and TRBJ2-7, is KAGVTQTPRYLIKTRGQQVTLSCSPISGHRSVSWYQQTPGQGLQFLFEYFSETQRNKGNFPGRFSGRQFSNSRSEMNVSTLELGDSALYLCASSPDMFDAGERVYEQYFGPGTRLTVT.

A few counts support this clone. The genes are TRBV5-6 and TRBJ2-1; D gene ambiguous. Germline V CDR1 and CDR2: SGHDT, YYEEEE. CDR3 length: 14 amino acids. Trimming shortened V by 4 bases and J by 0 bases, and 8 bases separated the two germline ends. The CDR3 DNA reads as TGTGCCAGCAGCCACCAGAGCTCCTACAATGAGCAGTTCTTC. Its protein product is CASSHQSSYNEQFF.

The chain employs TRBV15 and TRBJ2-2, with D possibly TRBD2 on 7 matching bases. V gave up 0 bases and J gave up 7 bases, with 15 bases separating them. This CDR3 has 16 residues. Germline CDR1 reads LNHNV; CDR2 reads YYDKDF (reference sequence). CDR3 region: CATSRDRGANVGELFF. The CDR3 DNA sequence: TGTGCCACCAGCAGAGATCGGGGGGCCAATGTCGGGGAGCTGTTTTTT.

The table lists this clone with a few counts. The V and J genes are TRBV5-4 and TRBJ1-3; no definite D call. Germline values: CDR1 SGHNT, CDR2 YYREEE (reference sequence). The CDR3 is made up of 15 amino acids. V was cut by 3 bases and J by 9 bases, with 19 bases left in between. CDR3 amino acids: CASSWTGGRKGTIYF. The DNA for the CDR3 is TGTGCCAGCAGCTGGACGGGCGGCCGTAAGGGCACCATATATTTT.

V is TRBV7-6 and J is TRBJ1-2, with D uncertain. Germline V lookup: CDR1 SGHVS, CDR2 FNYEAQ. The CDR3 consists of 14 residues. V was trimmed by 2 bases and J by 5 bases, leaving 12 bases between them. This chain's CDR3 is CASSLRSGSYGYTF. Here the CDR3 DNA reads TGTGCCAGCAGCTTAAGGTCGGGGTCGTATGGCTACACCTTC.

DNA for the CDR3: TGTGCCAGCTCACCAGGACTAGCGGCATACAATGAGCAGTTCTTC. It encodes CASSPGLAAYNEQFF. This sequence joins TRBV18 and TRBJ2-1, with TRBD2 matching 10 bases. Germline V lookup: CDR1 KGHSH, CDR2 LQKENI. This CDR3 region has 15 residues. Trimming at V came to 2 bases and at J to 4 bases, leaving 2 bases not matched to a gene. The full variable domain, in which reference TRBV18 and TRBJ2-1 provide the parts outside the CDR3, is NAGVMQNPRHLVRRRGQEARLRCSPMKGHSHVYWYRQLPEEGLKFMVYLQKENIIDESGMPKERFSAEFPKEGPSILRIQQVVRGDSAAYFCASSPGLAAYNEQFFGPGTRLTVL.

This clone was seen once. The chain recombines TRBV14 with TRBJ2-6; tentative D call: TRBD1 (5 bases). The CDR3 is 16 residues long. Germline V gene lookup returns CDR1 SGHDN and CDR2 FVKESK. Deletions cut 6 bases from V and 2 bases from J, with 14 bases between. The CDR3 sequence is CASSFMGPTGANVLTF. As DNA, the CDR3 is TGTGCCAGCAGTTTTATGGGGCCTACTGGGGCCAACGTCCTGACTTTC.

The genes are TRBV30 and TRBJ2-5; TRBD2 agrees at 8 bases. V lost 0 bases to trimming and J lost 4 bases; unmatched junction nucleotides: 1. The CDR3 loop spans 13 amino acids. Germline-derived CDR1 and CDR2 are GTSNPN and SVGIG (reference sequence). In DNA, the CDR3 is TGTGCCTGGAGTGTCGCGGGAGGAGAGACCCAGTACTTC. Its translation is CAWSVAGGETQYF. Full variable domain (rest looked up from reference TRBV30 and TRBJ2-5): SQTIHQWPATLVQPVGSPLSLECTVEGTSNPNLYWYRQAAGRGLQLLFYSVGIGQISSEVPQNLSASRPQDRQFILSSKKLLLSDSGFYLCAWSVAGGETQYFGPGTRLLVL.

V is TRBV28 and J is TRBJ2-7; 11 bases are a match to TRBD1. V trimming: 5 bases; J trimming: 4 bases; junction bases outside the gene matches: 7. The germline CDR1 and CDR2 sequences are MDHEN and SYDVKM. CDR3 length equals 15 residues. Here the CDR3 DNA reads TGTGCCAGCAGTCGGACAGGGGGCGCGCTTTACGAGCAGTACTTC. This translates into CASSRTGGALYEQYF.

This clone was counted between two and nine times. The chain couples TRBV6-1 to TRBJ2-1; 8 bases match TRBD2. The CDR3 is 15 amino acids. Per the germline V gene, CDR1 is MNHNS and CDR2 is SASEGT. V shed 8 bases, J shed 7 bases, and the junction held 13 bases outside the gene matches. In nucleotides, the CDR3 is TGTGCCAGCTTCCTTCGCGGGGGGCCCTGGAATGAGCAGTTCTTC. Translation gives CASFLRGGPWNEQFF.

The chain combines TRBV4-1 with TRBJ2-6; D ambiguous. Germline V gene sequence: CDR1 MGHRA, CDR2 YSYEKL. Deletions cut 3 bases from V and 0 bases from J, with 9 bases between. The CDR3 extends over 16 amino acids. The CDR3: CASSHQIISGANVLTF. In DNA form, the CDR3 reads TGCGCCAGCAGCCACCAGATTATCTCTGGGGCCAACGTCCTGACTTTC.

The J gene is TRBJ1-4, the V gene TRBV30; D is perhaps TRBD1 (5 bases). The CDR3 contains 17 residues. V lost 0 bases and J lost 0, with 14 bases in between. Germline lookup yields CDR1 GTSNPN and CDR2 SVGIG (reference sequence). For the CDR3, the DNA is TGTGCCTGGAGTGTTGGGGGGGAACTTGCAACTAATGAAAAACTGTTTTTT. Its translation is CAWSVGGELATNEKLFF. Combining the CDR3 with reference TRBV30 and TRBJ1-4 gives the whole variable domain SQTIHQWPATLVQPVGSPLSLECTVEGTSNPNLYWYRQAAGRGLQLLFYSVGIGQISSEVPQNLSASRPQDRQFILSSKKLLLSDSGFYLCAWSVGGELATNEKLFFGSGTQLSVL.